Sequencing of this TCR beta chain was carried out in a study of cytomegalovirus exposure and HLA in healthy donors. In germline, CDR1 is SGHVS, CDR2 FQNEAQ. With V trimmed by 5 bases and J by 5 bases, 6 bases remained unmatched. The CDR3 loop spans 14 amino acids. The PCR contained 60 Vbeta and 13 Jbeta primers. The assay was immunoSEQ multiplex PCR, and TCRdb's table has in-frame clones only and misses some. Here the sample spans 130,000 to 150,000 clones, around 80% being singletons. This TCR derives from a female donor in good health and CMV-seronegative. The sample taken for sequencing was PBMCs. The chain carries TRBV7-8 and TRBJ2-1; 7 bases are a match to TRBD2. The CDR3 region is CASSPAGPNNEQFF. The CDR3 DNA sequence: TGTGCCAGCAGCCCAGCGGGACCTAACAATGAGCAGTTCTTC.